This TCR beta chain derives from a study of graft-versus-host responses after intestinal transplantation. On this clone: Its specificity is unknown.

Generated by immunoSEQ multiplex PCR, the TCRdb table keeps only in-frame clones and is missing some. The table records 75,000 to 100,000 clones, roughly nine tenths of them present only once. Study-wide results and limits: Within the allografts of patients who had graft-donor T cell macrochimerism, graft-versus-host to host-versus-graft clonal ratios were high. Detected in recipient marrow were GvH clones, some of which were first observed in ileum or blood.

The TCR originated in a human donor who received an intestinal transplant. The specimen comprised unstimulated CD4+ T cells sorted from spleen or lymph node cells, sampled before intestinal transplant.

The CDR3 nucleotides read TGTGCCAGCGAACAGGGGACCTATGGCTACACCTTC. Protein sequence: CASEQGTYGYTF. The chain couples TRBV2 to TRBJ1-2; 7 bases are a match to TRBD1. The germline V gene has CDR1 SNHLY and CDR2 FYNNEI. V was clipped by 8 bases and J by 4 bases; unmatched bases: 4. This CDR3 comprises 12 residues.